This is a list of T cell receptor beta chains from one sample in a study of blood T cells in healthy people across ages. TCRdb processed the 5' RACE reads anew with MiXCR; each CDR3 protein has one entry. The sample has fewer than 800,000 distinct CDR3 sequences, 49% seen once. Sequencing used blood. The source is a woman aged 60-70 years in good health. Both conserved end residues are part of each CDR3. A D gene is named only where the DNA matches it firmly. Not all rows give a size; the values are once, few, many and, for expanded clones, a class.

size: -
V: TRBV20-1
J: TRBJ1-1
D: TRBD1
DNA: TGCAGTGCTAGAGATTGGGGGACAGAGAACACTGAAGCTTTCTTT
CDR3: CSARDWGTENTEAFF

size: -
V: TRBV10-3
J: TRBJ2-5
D: TRBD2
DNA: TGTGCCATCTTAGACCCGGGGGGGATAAGGGATGAGCAGTACTTC
CDR3: CAILDPGGIRDEQYF

size: few
V: TRBV20-1
J: TRBJ1-1
D: -
DNA: TGCAGTGCCCGGAAGGAGGGAAACGTTAAGAACACTGAAGCTTTCTTT
CDR3: CSARKEGNVKNTEAFF

size: few
V: TRBV7-8
J: TRBJ2-5
D: -
DNA: TGTGCCAGCAGCTTTCGGACTGCCTCCGAAACCCAGTACTTC
CDR3: CASSFRTASETQYF

size: once
V: TRBV7-2
J: TRBJ2-2
D: -
DNA: TGTGCCAGCAGCCGCGGACAGATCCTTACGAACACCGGGGAGCTGTTTTTT
CDR3: CASSRGQILTNTGELFF

size: -
V: TRBV10-3
J: TRBJ1-2
D: -
DNA: TGTGCCATCAGTGAAAGGGGGGGGAATGGCTGCACCTTC
CDR3: CAISERGGNGCTF

size: many
V: TRBV11-2
J: TRBJ2-3
D: -
DNA: TGTGCCAGCAGCCCCGCCCTGAAGACAGATACGCAGTATTTT
CDR3: CASSPALKTDTQYF

size: -
V: TRBV20-1
J: TRBJ1-2
D: -
DNA: TGCAGTGCTACGACCCCTCCGGGCTACACCTTC
CDR3: CSATTPPGYTF

size: -
V: TRBV7-2
J: TRBJ2-5
D: TRBD2
DNA: TGTGCCAGCAGCTTAGTCGGGATAGCGGGAGATAGGACCCAGTACTTC
CDR3: CASSLVGIAGDRTQYF

size: -
V: TRBV30
J: TRBJ2-5
D: -
DNA: TGTGCCTGGAGTGGCCTGAACCAAGAGACCCAGTACTTC
CDR3: CAWSGLNQETQYF

size: -
V: TRBV12-5
J: TRBJ2-1
D: -
DNA: TGTGCTAGTGCAGAAGGAGGGTCTCTCTACAATGAGCAGTTCTTC
CDR3: CASAEGGSLYNEQFF

size: -
V: TRBV28
J: TRBJ1-4
D: TRBD1
DNA: TGTGCCAGCAGCACCGACAGGGGGCCTGAAAAACTGTTTTTT
CDR3: CASSTDRGPEKLFF

size: -
V: TRBV6-5
J: TRBJ2-2
D: -
DNA: TGTGCCAGCAGGATACGTACCACCGGGGAGCTGTTTTTT
CDR3: CASRIRTTGELFF

size: -
V: TRBV30
J: TRBJ1-5
D: TRBD1
DNA: TGTGCCTGGAGTTTAGGACAGGGGGCGTATCAGCCCCAGCATTTT
CDR3: CAWSLGQGAYQPQHF

size: -
V: TRBV7-3
J: TRBJ2-5
D: -
DNA: TGTGCCAGCAGCTTAAGTCCCGAACAAGAGACCCAGTACTTC
CDR3: CASSLSPEQETQYF

size: -
V: TRBV10-3
J: TRBJ2-7
D: TRBD2
DNA: TGTGCCATCAGTGAGGGGCGGGGGTCCAATGAGCAGTACTTC
CDR3: CAISEGRGSNEQYF

size: -
V: TRBV7-9
J: TRBJ2-7
D: -
DNA: TGTGCCAGCAGCCCGGGGCAGACGGAAACCTACGAGCAGTACTTC
CDR3: CASSPGQTETYEQYF

size: -
V: TRBV29-1
J: TRBJ2-5
D: -
DNA: TGCAGCGGGCGGGACAGCCCTACAGAGACCCAGTACTTC
CDR3: CSGRDSPTETQYF

size: -
V: TRBV7-2
J: TRBJ2-2
D: -
DNA: TGTGCCAGCAGCTCCGGGACTTTGATCACCGGGGAGCTGTTTTTT
CDR3: CASSSGTLITGELFF

size: many
V: TRBV28
J: TRBJ2-6
D: TRBD1
DNA: TGTGCCACCAGCCTCATTACAGGGGCTGGGGCCAACGTCCTGACTTTC
CDR3: CATSLITGAGANVLTF

size: few
V: TRBV6-2/TRBV6-3
J: TRBJ2-7
D: TRBD1
DNA: TGTGCCAGCAGCTTGTCCGGGACAGGGGGCGCTTTCGAGTACTTC
CDR3: CASSLSGTGGAFEYF

size: -
V: TRBV20-1
J: TRBJ2-5
D: TRBD1
DNA: TGCAGTACGGACAGGGGAGAGACCCAGTACTTC
CDR3: CSTDRGETQYF

size: few
V: TRBV12-3/TRBV12-4
J: TRBJ2-5
D: TRBD2
DNA: TGTGCCAGCAGCCCGGGAGGGCCGGAGACCCAGTACTTC
CDR3: CASSPGGPETQYF

size: few
V: TRBV7-2
J: TRBJ2-1
D: TRBD2
DNA: TGTGCCAGCAGCTTAGGGACTAGGAGCTACAATGAGCAGTTCTTC
CDR3: CASSLGTRSYNEQFF

size: -
V: TRBV5-8
J: TRBJ2-7
D: -
DNA: TGTGCCAGCAGCCACGAACAAGGCTACGAGCAGTACTTC
CDR3: CASSHEQGYEQYF

size: -
V: TRBV5-1
J: TRBJ2-1
D: -
DNA: TGCGCCAGCAGCTTAAGCGGCGTAACGAGCTCCTACAATGAGCAGTTCTTC
CDR3: CASSLSGVTSSYNEQFF

size: -
V: TRBV12-3/TRBV12-4
J: TRBJ2-7
D: -
DNA: TGTGCCAGCAGTCCCACGGCGGGGTACGAGCAGTACTTC
CDR3: CASSPTAGYEQYF

size: -
V: TRBV15
J: TRBJ1-3
D: -
DNA: TGTGCCACCAGCCCTGGACCATCCACTGGAAACACCATATATTTT
CDR3: CATSPGPSTGNTIYF

size: few
V: TRBV27
J: TRBJ1-2
D: -
DNA: TGTGCCAGCAGTTTAGGGCAGGGCCGGGAGAATGGCTACACCTTC
CDR3: CASSLGQGRENGYTF

size: -
V: TRBV20-1
J: TRBJ1-5
D: -
DNA: TGCAGTGCTCGTGTTTGGAACCAAGGCCCGCTGTCTTATAGCAATCAGCCCCAGCATTTT
CDR3: CSARVWNQGPLSYSNQPQHF

size: -
V: TRBV9
J: TRBJ2-7
D: -
DNA: TGTGCCAGCAGCGTAGAGCTACACAATGAGCAGTACTTC
CDR3: CASSVELHNEQYF